The clone carrying this T cell receptor (beta chain) was seen many times. The V end lost 6 bases, the J end lost 3 bases, and 17 bases lay between the germline ends. Germline lookup yields CDR1 DFQATT and CDR2 SNEGSKA (reference sequence). The CDR3 extends over 14 amino acids. This record comes from a study of T cells after yellow fever vaccination. TCRdb reprocessed the 5' RACE reads via MiXCR and lists one record per CDR3 protein. The sample contains 120,000 or so distinct CDR3 sequences, about 7.8% of which appear only once. This material consisted of CD4+ T cells sorted from PBMCs, taken roughly 46 days after the first yellow fever vaccination. This sequence was found in a man younger than 35 who received the YFV17D yellow fever vaccine. This chain uses TRBV20-1 with TRBJ2-5, with unresolved D. As DNA, the CDR3 is TGCAGTGCGGTTCTCGACCCGGATGAAGAGACCCAGTACTTC. The encoded protein is CSAVLDPDEETQYF.